Below are 21 T cell receptor beta chains sequenced from a single sample in a study of blood T cell repertoires in COVID-19. Data came from immunoSEQ multiplex PCR; TCRdb stores just in-frame clones and leaves some out. The sample has about 220,000 clones, 83% seen once. Material for sequencing was PBMCs or T cells enriched from blood (not recorded which). Receptor source: a woman between 45 and 60 years old who had been exposed to COVID-19.

The rearrangement joins TRBV29-1 to TRBJ1-1, with 8 positions matching TRBD1. J lost 0 bases, V lost 7 bases, and 19 bases had no gene match. The length of the CDR3 is 18 residues. CDR1 and CDR2 (germline): SQVTM, ANQGSEA. CDR3 region: CSATTDGQGKWMNTEAFF. The CDR3 DNA is TGCAGCGCAACGACCGATGGACAGGGCAAATGGATGAACACTGAAGCTTTCTTT.

The chain couples TRBV13 to TRBJ1-4; possible D gene TRBD1, 6 bases. The CDR3 is 14 residues long. V shed 1 base and J shed 6 bases, with 9 bases lying between them. Germline CDR1 reads PRHDT; CDR2 reads FYEKMQ (reference sequence). Here the CDR3 DNA reads TGTGCCAGCAGCTTAGAGGCAGGGGATGAAAAACTGTTTTTT. It translates to CASSLEAGDEKLFF.

As for this clone: The sample has other DNA sequences that encode this CDR3 too. The chain is built from TRBV6-4 and TRBJ1-1, with TRBD1 as a possible D gene (6 bases). This CDR3 contains 13 residues. Germline CDR1 is MRHNA and CDR2 is SNTAGT. V lost 6 bases and J lost 4, with 12 bases in between. Here the CDR3 DNA reads TGTGCCAGCAGCGTCGAAGGGGGCACTGAAGCTTTCTTT. Residues: CASSVEGGTEAFF.

The sample holds one count of this clone. This chain joins TRBV7-9 and TRBJ2-3, with 9 bases identical to TRBD2. The CDR3 totals 15 residues. The germline CDR1 and CDR2 sequences are SEHNR and FQNEAQ (reference sequence). J gave up 2 bases and V 6 bases, and 6 bases lay outside the gene matches. CDR3 coding DNA: TGTGCCAGCAGTCCTAGCGGGGCCCTCACAGATACGCAGTATTTT. Protein product: CASSPSGALTDTQYF.

The chain is built from TRBV6-5 and TRBJ2-5; 7 positions agree with TRBD1. The CDR3 is made up of 12 amino acids. CDR1 is MNHEY, CDR2 SVGAGI, per germline. Trimming took 8 bases from V and 2 from J; bases not matched to a gene: 2. In DNA, the CDR3 is TGTGCCAGCTGGGGACAGCAAGAGACCCAGTACTTC. The encoded protein is CASWGQQETQYF.

The chain joins TRBV6-5 to TRBJ1-3, with TRBD1 matching 7 bases. V shed 0 bases, J shed 8 bases, and the junction held 4 bases outside the gene matches. Per the germline V gene, CDR1 is MNHEY and CDR2 is SVGAGI. The CDR3 covers 14 residues. CDR3 sequence: CASSYSDRAYTIYF. CDR3 nucleotides: TGTGCCAGCAGTTACTCCGACAGGGCTTACACCATATATTTT.

This rearrangement joins TRBV6-5 to TRBJ1-1; D might be TRBD1 (6 bases). Trimming took off 6 bases at V and 1 base at J, with 15 bases between the two ends. The germline CDR1 and CDR2 sequences are MNHEY and SVGAGI. CDR3 length: 15 residues. This CDR3 reads CASSSPSTGNTEAFF. The CDR3 nucleotides read TGTGCCAGCAGCTCCCCTTCGACAGGGAACACTGAAGCTTTCTTT.

This chain connects TRBV27 to TRBJ2-5, with 7 bases identical to TRBD2. There are 14 residues in the CDR3. J lost 5 bases, V lost 4 bases, and 7 bases had no gene match. Germline V gives CDR1 MNHEY, CDR2 SMNVEV (reference sequence). The CDR3 DNA sequence: TGTGCCAGCAGTTCTGGACTAGAGTTTGAGACCCAGTACTTC. Its protein is CASSSGLEFETQYF.

V is TRBV30 and J is TRBJ1-5, with TRBD1 matching over 7 bases. Germline assignment: CDR1 GTSNPN and CDR2 SVGIG (reference sequence). The V segment lost 4 bases and the J segment 4 bases; nucleotides outside the gene matches: 4. The CDR3 length is 13 residues. CDR3 sequence: CAWNGQVNQPQHF. The CDR3 bases are TGTGCCTGGAATGGACAGGTAAATCAGCCCCAGCATTTT.

This clone was detected only a few times. The junction departs from germline at one end; a sequencing error may be responsible. The chain employs TRBV5-4 and TRBJ2-1; a weak D match, TRBD2 (6 bases). Germline CDR1 and CDR2: SGHNT and YYREEE (reference sequence). The CDR3 runs 13 residues. CDR3 in amino acids: CASSLDVAGNFIF. In nucleotides, the CDR3 is TGTGCCAGCAGCTTGGACGTCGCGGGGAACTTCATCTTC.

J is TRBJ1-4 and V is TRBV11-2; D is ambiguous. Trimming removed 1 base from V and 7 bases from J, with 13 bases in between. This CDR3 comprises 15 residues. CDR1 and CDR2 (germline): SGHAT, FQNNGV. In DNA, the CDR3 is TGTGCCAGCAGCTTAGGGGCGGACGGAGGTGAAAAACTGTTTTTT. The encoded protein is CASSLGADGGEKLFF.

The chain is built from TRBV9 and TRBJ1-2, with D possibly being TRBD1 (5 bases). The V and J ends lost 0 bases and 8 bases respectively, with 14 bases between them. Per the germline V gene, CDR1 is SGDLS and CDR2 is YYNGEE. This CDR3 comprises 14 residues. CDR3 region: CASSVDGRVRGYTF. The CDR3, as DNA: TGTGCCAGCAGCGTAGATGGCAGGGTTCGCGGCTACACCTTC. The whole variable domain, filled in from reference TRBV9 and TRBJ1-2, reads DSGVTQTPKHLITATGQRVTLRCSPRSGDLSVYWYQQSLDQGLQFLIQYYNGEERAKGNILERFSAQQFPDLHSELNLSSLELGDSALYFCASSVDGRVRGYTFGSGTRLTVV.

The V call is TRBV7-8, the J call TRBJ2-2, with D hard to call. The ends were cut back, 5 bases at V and 1 base at J, with 5 bases in the middle. The CDR3 loop spans 13 amino acids. CDR1 SGHVS and CDR2 FQNEAQ come from the germline V gene. CDR3 DNA: TGTGCCAGCAGCCCGCGGAACACCGGGGAGCTGTTTTTT. This translates into CASSPRNTGELFF.

This clone showed up just once. The chain employs TRBV2 and TRBJ1-3; the match to TRBD1 covers 12 bases. CDR1 is SNHLY, CDR2 FYNNEI, per germline. J gave up 3 bases and V 6 bases, and 6 bases lay outside the gene matches. The CDR3 covers 16 residues. In nucleotides, the CDR3 is TGTGCCAGCAGGCCCGGGACAGGGGGCATTGGAAACACCATATATTTT. Translation gives CASRPGTGGIGNTIYF. The entire variable domain, with the rest obtained from reference TRBV2 and TRBJ1-3, is as follows: EPEVTQTPSHQVTQMGQEVILRCVPISNHLYFYWYRQILGQKVEFLVSFYNNEISEKSEIFDDQFSVERPDGSNFTLKIRSTKLEDSAMYFCASRPGTGGIGNTIYFGEGSWLTVV.

The V and J genes are TRBV7-2 and TRBJ1-2, with TRBD1 matching 8 bases. The CDR3 is 13 amino acids. The V and J ends lost 5 bases and 1 base, in that order; junction bases with no gene match: 0. The germline V gene has CDR1 SGHTA and CDR2 FQGNSA. The CDR3 sequence: CASSGQGNYGYTF. Here the CDR3 DNA reads TGTGCCAGCAGCGGACAGGGTAACTATGGCTACACCTTC.

This clone appeared a few times. The rearrangement links TRBV30 to TRBJ1-1; D not certain. Trimming took 2 bases from V and 5 from J, leaving 15 bases between them. Germline lookup yields CDR1 GTSNPN and CDR2 SVGIG (reference sequence). CDR3 length: 14 amino acids. The CDR3 spells CAWSNRENWTEAFF. CDR3 in DNA: TGTGCCTGGAGTAACCGGGAGAATTGGACTGAAGCTTTCTTT.

Comment on this clone: The junction does not match germline at one end; this may be a read error. V is TRBV2 and J is TRBJ2-2; 8 nucleotides agree with TRBD1. There are 16 residues in the CDR3. CDR1 and CDR2 (germline): SNHLY, FYNNEI. The CDR3 loop reads CASAPGGTAKTGELFF. CDR3 nucleotides: TGTGCCAGCGCCCCAGGGGGCACAGCGAAGACCGGGGAGCTGTTTTTT.

This clone was detected only a few times. V gene TRBV18 combines with J gene TRBJ1-1; a possible D gene is TRBD1 (5 bases). The V gene lost 2 bases and the J gene lost 0 bases, with 13 bases spanning the gap. The CDR3 covers 16 residues. The germline V gene encodes CDR1 KGHSH and CDR2 LQKENI. The DNA for the CDR3 is TGTGCCAGCTCACCAATCGGGGGAGGACTGAACACTGAAGCTTTCTTT. It is translated as CASSPIGGGLNTEAFF. The complete variable domain, with remaining parts taken from reference TRBV18 and TRBJ1-1, reads NAGVMQNPRHLVRRRGQEARLRCSPMKGHSHVYWYRQLPEEGLKFMVYLQKENIIDESGMPKERFSAEFPKEGPSILRIQQVVRGDSAAYFCASSPIGGGLNTEAFFGQGTRLTVV.

V usage is TRBV9 and J usage is TRBJ1-1, with 8 bases lining up with TRBD1. The ends lost 2 bases at V and 3 bases at J; junction bases unmatched: 6. The CDR3 has 15 amino acids. Germline CDR1 reads SGDLS; CDR2 reads YYNGEE. CDR3 bases: TGTGCCAGCAGCGTCCAGGGGGCGGCTGACACTGAAGCTTTCTTT. Protein product: CASSVQGAADTEAFF.

This rearrangement joins TRBV6-2 or TRBV6-3 to TRBJ1-1; D remains ambiguous. CDR3 length equals 14 residues. Germline V gives CDR1 MNHEY, CDR2 SVGEGT. The ends were cut back, 2 bases at V and 0 bases at J, with 7 bases in the middle. The CDR3 is CASSYNLMNTEAFF. The DNA of the CDR3 is TGTGCCAGCAGTTACAACCTAATGAACACTGAAGCTTTCTTT.

CDR3 DNA: TGTGCCAGCAGCTTAGCGCGAACGAGGGCTAATGAAAAACTGTTTTTT. It codes for CASSLARTRANEKLFF. The J gene is TRBJ1-4, the V gene TRBV7-2; D unclear. The germline V gene encodes CDR1 SGHTA and CDR2 FQGNSA. The CDR3 covers 16 residues. The germline V and J ends were trimmed by 0 bases and 3 bases, with 11 bases remaining between them.